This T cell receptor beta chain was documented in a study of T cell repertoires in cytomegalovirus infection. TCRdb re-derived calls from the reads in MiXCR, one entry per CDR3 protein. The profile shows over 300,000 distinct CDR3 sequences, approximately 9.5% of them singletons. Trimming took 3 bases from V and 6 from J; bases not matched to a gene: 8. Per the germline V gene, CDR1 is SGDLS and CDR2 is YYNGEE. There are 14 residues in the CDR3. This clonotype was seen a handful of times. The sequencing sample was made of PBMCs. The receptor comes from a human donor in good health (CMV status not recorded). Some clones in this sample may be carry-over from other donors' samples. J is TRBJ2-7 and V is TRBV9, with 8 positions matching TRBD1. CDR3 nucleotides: TGTGCCAGCAGCGCGGGTCCCGACAGGGGCGAGCAGTACTTC. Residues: CASSAGPDRGEQYF.